This T cell receptor beta chain emerged from a study of tumor-infiltrating lymphocytes in primary liver carcinoma. Whole-study context: Treatment of the patients' primary liver carcinoma consisted of surgical resection.

TCR beta cDNA was prepared out of 500 ng total RNA by means of a constant-region primer. Libraries for TCR beta were built through three nested multiplex PCR rounds, which together made up a slightly modified ARM-PCR procedure. TRBV1-TRBV30 forward primers paired with a C-beta reverse primer drove the first two PCR rounds, about 11 cycles each. TCRdb re-derived calls from the multiplex PCR reads in MiXCR, one entry per CDR3 protein. The sample carries about 300,000 distinct CDR3 sequences, 65% recorded once. In the case of this clonotype: One junction end disagrees with the germline gene, perhaps due to a read error.

Germline DNA was also extracted, while the blood RNA originated from unsorted whole blood. The germline V gene encodes CDR1 SGHAT and CDR2 FQNNGV. The CDR3 length is 12 residues. The chain uses TRBV11-2 and TRBJ2-3, with D unclear. This clonotype was obtained from a man aged 40-49 years with primary liver carcinoma and hepatitis B virus infection. Sequenced sample: peripheral blood. Here the CDR3 DNA reads TGTGCCAGCACCATAGGTGCAGATATGCAGTATTTC. Protein sequence: CASTIGADMQYF.